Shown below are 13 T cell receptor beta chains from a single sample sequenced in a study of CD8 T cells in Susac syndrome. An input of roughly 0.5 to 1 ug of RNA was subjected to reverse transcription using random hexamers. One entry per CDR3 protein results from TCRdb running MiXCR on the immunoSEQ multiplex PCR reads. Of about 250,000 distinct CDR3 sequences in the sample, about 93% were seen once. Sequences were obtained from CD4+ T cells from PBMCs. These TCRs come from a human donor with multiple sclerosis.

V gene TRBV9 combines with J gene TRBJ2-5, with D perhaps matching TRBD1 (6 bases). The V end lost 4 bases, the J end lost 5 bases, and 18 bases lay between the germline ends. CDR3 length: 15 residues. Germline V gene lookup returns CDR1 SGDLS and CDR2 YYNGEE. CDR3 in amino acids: CASSPQGLVRETQYF. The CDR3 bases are TGTGCCAGCAGCCCCCAGGGGCTGGTTAGGGAGACCCAGTACTTC.

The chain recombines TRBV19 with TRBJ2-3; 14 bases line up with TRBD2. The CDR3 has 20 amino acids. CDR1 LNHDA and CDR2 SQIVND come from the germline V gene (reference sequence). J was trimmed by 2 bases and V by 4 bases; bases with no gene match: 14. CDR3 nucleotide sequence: TGTGCCAGTAGTAGGGAATTAGGACTAGCGGGAGGCGTTACCACAGATACGCAGTATTTT. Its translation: CASSRELGLAGGVTTDTQYF.

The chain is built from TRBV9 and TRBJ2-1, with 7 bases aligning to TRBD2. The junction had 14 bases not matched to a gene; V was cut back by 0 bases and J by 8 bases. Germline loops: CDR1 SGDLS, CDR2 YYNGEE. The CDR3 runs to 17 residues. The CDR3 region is CASSVDPPSGTLDEQFF. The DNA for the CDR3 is TGTGCCAGCAGCGTAGACCCTCCGAGCGGGACCCTAGATGAGCAGTTCTTC.

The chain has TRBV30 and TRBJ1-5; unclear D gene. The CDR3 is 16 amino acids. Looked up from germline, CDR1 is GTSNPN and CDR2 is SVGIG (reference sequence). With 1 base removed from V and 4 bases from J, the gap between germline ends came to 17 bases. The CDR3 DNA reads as TGTGCCTGGAGTGAGGGCGGGCAGTCGAAAAATCAGCCCCAGCATTTT. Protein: CAWSEGGQSKNQPQHF.

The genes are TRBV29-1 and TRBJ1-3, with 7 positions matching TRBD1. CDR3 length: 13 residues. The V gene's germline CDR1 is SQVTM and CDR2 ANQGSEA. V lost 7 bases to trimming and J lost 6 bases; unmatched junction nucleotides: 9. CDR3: CSAPGTALNTIYF. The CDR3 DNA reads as TGCAGCGCCCCCGGGACAGCCCTAAACACCATATATTTT.

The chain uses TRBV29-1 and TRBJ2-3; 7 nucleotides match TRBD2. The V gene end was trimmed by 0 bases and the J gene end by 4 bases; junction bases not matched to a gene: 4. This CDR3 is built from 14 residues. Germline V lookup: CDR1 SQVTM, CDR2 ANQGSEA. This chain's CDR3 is CSVEDLTSPDTQYF. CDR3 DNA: TGCAGCGTTGAAGATCTGACTAGCCCAGATACGCAGTATTTT.

CDR3 residues: CASSLVSLGEQYV. The CDR3 nucleotides are TGTGCCAGCAGCTTAGTATCCTTGGGCGAGCAGTACGTC. This rearrangement joins TRBV7-9 to TRBJ2-7; D ambiguous. Trimming shortened V by 1 base and J by 6 bases, and 10 bases separated the two germline ends. Germline V CDR1 and CDR2: SEHNR, FQNEAQ (reference sequence). This CDR3 contains 13 residues.

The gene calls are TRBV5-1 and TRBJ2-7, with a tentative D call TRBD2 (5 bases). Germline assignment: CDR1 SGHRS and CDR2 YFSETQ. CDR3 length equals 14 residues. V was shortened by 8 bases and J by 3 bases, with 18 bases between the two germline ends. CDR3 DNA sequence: TGCGCCAGTCGGCAGGTGACCGGACTCTACGAGCAGTACTTC. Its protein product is CASRQVTGLYEQYF.

The CDR3 sequence: CSARGSTGGWNEQFF. The CDR3 region has the DNA TGCAGTGCTAGAGGGTCGACAGGGGGTTGGAATGAGCAGTTCTTC. The V gene is TRBV20-1, the J gene TRBJ2-1; the match to TRBD1 covers 9 bases. CDR1 is DFQATT and CDR2 is SNEGSKA in the germline V gene (reference sequence). Trimming cost V 1 base and J 7 bases; bases outside gene matches: 8. The CDR3 is 15 residues long.

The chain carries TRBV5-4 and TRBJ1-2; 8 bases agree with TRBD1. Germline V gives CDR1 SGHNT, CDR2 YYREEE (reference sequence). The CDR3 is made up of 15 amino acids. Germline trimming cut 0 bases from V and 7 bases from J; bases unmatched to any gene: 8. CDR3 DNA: TGTGCCAGCAGCTTGGACACAGGGGGTATGGGTGGCTACACCTTC. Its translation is CASSLDTGGMGGYTF.

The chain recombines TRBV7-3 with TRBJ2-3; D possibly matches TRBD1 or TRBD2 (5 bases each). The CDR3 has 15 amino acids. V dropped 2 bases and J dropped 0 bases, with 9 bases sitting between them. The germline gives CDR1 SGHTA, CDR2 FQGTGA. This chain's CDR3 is CASSLFGTSTDTQYF. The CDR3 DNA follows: TGTGCCAGCAGCTTATTCGGGACGAGCACAGATACGCAGTATTTT.

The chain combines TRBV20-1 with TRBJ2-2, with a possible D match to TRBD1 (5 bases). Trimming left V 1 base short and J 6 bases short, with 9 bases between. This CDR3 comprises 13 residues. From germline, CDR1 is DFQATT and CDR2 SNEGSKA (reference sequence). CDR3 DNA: TGCAGTGCTAGAGGCCCAGGGCCCGGGGAGCTGTTTTTT. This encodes CSARGPGPGELFF.

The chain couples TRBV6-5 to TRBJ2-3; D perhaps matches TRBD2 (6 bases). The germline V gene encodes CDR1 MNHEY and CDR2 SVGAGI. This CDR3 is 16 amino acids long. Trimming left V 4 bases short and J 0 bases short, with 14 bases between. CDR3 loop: CASSFGTSSSTDTQYF. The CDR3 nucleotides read TGTGCCAGCAGTTTCGGGACTTCCTCTAGCACAGATACGCAGTATTTT.